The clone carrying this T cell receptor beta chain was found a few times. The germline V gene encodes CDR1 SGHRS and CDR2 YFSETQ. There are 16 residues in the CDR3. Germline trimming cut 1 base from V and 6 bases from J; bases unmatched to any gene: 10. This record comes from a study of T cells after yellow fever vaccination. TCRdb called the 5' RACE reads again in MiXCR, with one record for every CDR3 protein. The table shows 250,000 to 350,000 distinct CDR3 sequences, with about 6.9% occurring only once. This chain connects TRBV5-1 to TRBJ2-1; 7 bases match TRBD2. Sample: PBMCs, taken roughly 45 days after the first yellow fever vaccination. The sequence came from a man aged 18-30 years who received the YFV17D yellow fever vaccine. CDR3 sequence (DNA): TGCGCCAGCAGCTTGTTTAGCGGGTTCAGGTTCAATGAGCAGTTCTTC. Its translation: CASSLFSGFRFNEQFF.